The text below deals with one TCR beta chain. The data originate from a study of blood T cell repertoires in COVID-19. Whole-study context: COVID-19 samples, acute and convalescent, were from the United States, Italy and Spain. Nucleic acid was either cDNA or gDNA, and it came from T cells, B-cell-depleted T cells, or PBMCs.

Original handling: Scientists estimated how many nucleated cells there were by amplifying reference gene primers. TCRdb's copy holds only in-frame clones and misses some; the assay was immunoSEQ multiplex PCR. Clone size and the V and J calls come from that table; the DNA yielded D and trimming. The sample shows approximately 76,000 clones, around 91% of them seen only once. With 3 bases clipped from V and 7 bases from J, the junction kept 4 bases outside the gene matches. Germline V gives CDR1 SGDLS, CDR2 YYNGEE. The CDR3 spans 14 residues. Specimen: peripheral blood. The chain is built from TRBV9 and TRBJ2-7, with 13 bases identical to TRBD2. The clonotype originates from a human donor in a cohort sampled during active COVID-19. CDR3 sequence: CASSASTSGGEQYF. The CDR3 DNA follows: TGTGCCAGCAGCGCTTCGACTAGCGGGGGGGAGCAGTACTTC.